This T cell receptor (beta chain) is from a study of T cell clonality in common variable immunodeficiency. This clone showed up many times. Sequencing ends 3 residues short of the CDR3 end; the germline J gene provides the rest. The CDR3 covers 14 residues. CDR1 and CDR2 (germline): SQVTM, ANQGSEA. V was clipped by 7 bases and J by 0 bases; unmatched bases: 3. Sequencing used immunoSEQ multiplex PCR; TCRdb keeps in-frame clones, though not all of them. This set yields tens of thousands of clones and no singletons; the top ten hold over 9%. This receptor was taken from a person aged 18 to 75 in good health. The chain uses TRBV29-1 and TRBJ1-4, with TRBD1 matching over 9 bases. The sample comprised peripheral blood mononuclear cells. The CDR3 bases that were read are TGCAGCGCCCGACAGGGGGCAACTAATGAAAAA. It yields the protein CSARQGATNEK. The CDR3, in full, reads CSARQGATNEKLFF.